The 25 T cell receptor beta chains reported below all come from one sample, sequenced in a study of Ad26.COV2.S vaccination and SARS-CoV-2 variants. The assay was immunoSEQ multiplex PCR, and TCRdb's table has in-frame clones only and misses some. The repertoire has some 640,000 clones, 89% of them found once; the top ten carry nearly 1.5%. Treatment described: roughly 20 received Ad26.COV2.S at low or high dose, single or two shots; about 5 received placebo; per-sample allocation not given. The investigators took samples on day 63 after the first vaccine or placebo injection. The sample was peripheral blood, taken in a trial of Ad26.COV2.S vaccine versus placebo. The receptor source for this set is a person aged 18-60 years who received the Ad26.COV2.S COVID-19 vaccine or a placebo.

This chain uses TRBV12-3 or TRBV12-4 with TRBJ1-5; D remains ambiguous. The germline V and J ends were trimmed by 5 bases and 2 bases, with 7 bases remaining between them. The CDR3 loop spans 13 amino acids. The CDR3, as DNA: TGTGCCAGCAGTAATACAGGCAATCAGCCCCAGCATTTT. It yields the protein CASSNTGNQPQHF.

The chain links TRBV30 to TRBJ2-7, with D maybe TRBD1 (6 bases). CDR1 is GTSNPN and CDR2 is SVGIG in the germline V gene (reference sequence). CDR3 length equals 12 residues. Trimming pared 3 bases from V and 5 bases from J, leaving 11 bases between. This chain's CDR3 is CAWSHRDDEQYF. The CDR3 DNA sequence: TGTGCCTGGAGCCACAGGGACGACGAGCAGTACTTC. Full variable domain (rest looked up from reference TRBV30 and TRBJ2-7): SQTIHQWPATLVQPVGSPLSLECTVEGTSNPNLYWYRQAAGRGLQLLFYSVGIGQISSEVPQNLSASRPQDRQFILSSKKLLLSDSGFYLCAWSHRDDEQYFGPGTRLTVT.

V and J are TRBV24-1 and TRBJ1-1, with D unresolved. This CDR3 has 11 residues. The V and J ends lost 9 bases and 2 bases respectively, with 6 bases between them. CDR1 KGHDR and CDR2 SFDVKD come from the germline V gene. The CDR3 coding sequence is TGTGCCACCGCGACCAACACTGAAGCTTTCTTT. Translating gives CATATNTEAFF.

DNA for the CDR3: TGTGCCAGCAGCTTGGGAGTTCCGGGACAGTGGGATGAGCAGTACTTC. Protein: CASSLGVPGQWDEQYF. The chain is built from TRBV5-4 and TRBJ2-7, with 7 bases that match TRBD1. Trimming took 0 bases from V and 7 from J; bases not matched to a gene: 13. Germline CDR1 SGHNT, CDR2 YYREEE (reference sequence). This CDR3 has 16 residues.

Worth noting for this clone: The junction departs from the called germline gene at one end, perhaps through a read error. The chain has TRBV20-1 and TRBJ2-7; 8 bases agree with TRBD1. CDR3 length equals 8 residues. Germline V lookup: CDR1 DFQATT, CDR2 SNEGSKA (reference sequence). The CDR3 DNA follows: TGCAGTGCTCCGGGACAGGTTTTC. Protein product: CSAPGQVF.

V is TRBV7-9 and J is TRBJ2-3, with 10 bases lining up with TRBD2. CDR3 size: 17 residues. V lost 4 bases, J lost 3 bases, and 10 bases stayed unmatched. CDR1 is SEHNR and CDR2 is FQNEAQ in the germline V gene (reference sequence). In DNA, the CDR3 is TGTGCCAGCAGCTCCGGAAGCGGGAGGGCCGGTACAGATACGCAGTATTTT. This gives the protein CASSSGSGRAGTDTQYF.

The CDR3 DNA reads as TGCAGCGTACGACAGATATTAAACACTGAAGCTTTCTTT. Translation gives CSVRQILNTEAFF. The V gene is TRBV29-1, the J gene TRBJ1-1; possibly TRBD1 for D (5 bases). The CDR3 runs to 13 residues. Trimming stripped 6 bases from V and 2 bases from J, with 13 bases between. CDR1 SQVTM and CDR2 ANQGSEA come from the germline V gene.

The CDR3 coding sequence is TGTGCTCCCACAGATACGCAGTATTTT. Its protein product is CAPTDTQYF. This rearrangement joins TRBV21-1 to TRBJ2-3. TRBV21-1 is termed a pseudogene. The CDR3 runs to 9 residues.

The rearrangement links TRBV29-1 to TRBJ1-1; 7 bases fit TRBD1. Per germline, CDR1 SQVTM and CDR2 ANQGSEA. The CDR3 has 14 amino acids. V was clipped by 5 bases and J by 1 base; unmatched bases: 7. In nucleotides, the CDR3 is TGCAGCGTTCCTTTGACAGGGTCGAACACTGAAGCTTTCTTT. This codes for CSVPLTGSNTEAFF.

The chain links TRBV7-9 to TRBJ2-1; TRBD2 matches 9 bases. V was pared by 4 bases and J by 3 bases, with 4 bases of the junction left unmatched. Germline CDR1 is SEHNR and CDR2 is FQNEAQ (reference sequence). The CDR3 is made up of 15 amino acids. The DNA for the CDR3 is TGTGCCAGCAGCTACCGCGGGGGGGTCTACAATGAGCAGTTCTTC. This codes for CASSYRGGVYNEQFF.

The chain uses TRBV25-1 and TRBJ1-1; no clear D. Germline values: CDR1 MGHDK, CDR2 SYGVNS. This CDR3 has 13 amino acids. With 1 base removed from V and 4 bases from J, the gap between germline ends came to 7 bases. As DNA, the CDR3 is TGTGCCAGCAGTGAATTTTTCGGCACTGAAGCTTTCTTT. It yields the protein CASSEFFGTEAFF.

This chain connects TRBV29-1 to TRBJ2-1; the match to TRBD1 covers 8 bases. There are 14 residues in the CDR3. Germline-derived CDR1 and CDR2 are SQVTM and ANQGSEA. V lost 6 bases, J lost 6 bases, and 10 bases stayed unmatched. The CDR3 region has the DNA TGCAGCGTCGACGGAGACAGGGGTTCCAATGAGCAGTTCTTC. Its translation is CSVDGDRGSNEQFF.

The rearrangement links TRBV5-4 to TRBJ1-6; tentative D call: TRBD1 (5 bases). The V end lost 4 bases, the J end lost 7 bases, and 15 bases lay between the germline ends. Germline V lookup: CDR1 SGHNT, CDR2 YYREEE (reference sequence). The CDR3 runs 15 residues. The CDR3 bases are TGTGCCAGCAGCCCACACGCCGGGGACAATTCACCCCTCCACTTT. The encoded protein is CASSPHAGDNSPLHF.

The chain has TRBV20-1 and TRBJ2-7, with D unresolved. The CDR3 totals 11 residues. The ends were cut back, 2 bases at V and 5 bases at J, with 7 bases in the middle. CDR1 DFQATT and CDR2 SNEGSKA come from the germline V gene (reference sequence). For the CDR3, the DNA is TGCAGTGCTAGACAGGTGGACGAGCAGTACTTC. This codes for CSARQVDEQYF.

V and J are TRBV5-6 and TRBJ2-7; TRBD1 matches 9 bases. V lost 6 bases and J lost 6; bases outside the gene matches: 7. In germline, CDR1 is SGHDT, CDR2 YYEEEE. This CDR3 comprises 13 residues. The CDR3: CASIPGQGTEQYF. CDR3 coding DNA: TGTGCCAGCATACCGGGACAGGGAACCGAGCAGTACTTC.

V and J are TRBV6-5 and TRBJ1-5; no firm D call. Looked up from germline, CDR1 is MNHEY and CDR2 is SVGAGI. Trimming removed 4 bases at V and 5 bases at J, with 12 bases between. This CDR3 is built from 14 residues. CDR3 amino acids: CASSLSGVDQPQHF. DNA of the CDR3: TGTGCCAGCAGTTTAAGCGGGGTAGATCAGCCCCAGCATTTT.

V is TRBV6-4 and J is TRBJ2-6, with a possible D match to TRBD1 (6 bases). This CDR3 is built from 15 residues. The germline CDR1 and CDR2 sequences are MRHNA and SNTAGT. Deletions cut 6 bases from V and 2 bases from J, with 11 bases between. For the CDR3, the DNA is TGTGCCAGCAGCCCGGACAGTCCTGGGGCCAACGTCCTGACTTTC. Encoded protein: CASSPDSPGANVLTF.

The chain is built from TRBV15 and TRBJ2-7; 7 bases are a match to TRBD1. Looked up from germline, CDR1 is LNHNV and CDR2 is YYDKDF (reference sequence). This CDR3 region has 13 residues. V trimming: 8 bases; J trimming: 2 bases; junction bases outside the gene matches: 6. The CDR3 here is CATEGQSPYEQYF. The CDR3 bases are TGTGCCACCGAGGGACAGAGTCCCTACGAGCAGTACTTC. Complete variable domain (other parts from reference TRBV15 and TRBJ2-7): DAMVIQNPRYQVTQFGKPVTLSCSQTLNHNVMYWYQQKSSQAPKLLFHYYDKDFNNEADTPDNFQSRRPNTSFCFLDIRSPGLGDTAMYLCATEGQSPYEQYFGPGTRLTVT.

The rearrangement links TRBV6-2 or TRBV6-3 to TRBJ1-1; perhaps TRBD1 as D (6 bases). The V and J ends lost 2 bases and 1 base respectively, with 11 bases between them. The CDR3 runs 15 residues. CDR1 MNHEY and CDR2 SVGEGT come from the germline V gene. Here the CDR3 reads CASSYPGQRNTEAFF. CDR3 sequence (DNA): TGTGCCAGCAGTTACCCGGGACAAAGGAACACTGAAGCTTTCTTT.

The V call is TRBV12-5, the J call TRBJ2-3; D remains ambiguous. CDR1 and CDR2 from the germline V gene are LGHNT and FRNRAP. This CDR3 comprises 12 residues. V dropped 7 bases and J dropped 8 bases, with 13 bases sitting between them. The CDR3 sequence is CASALESATQYF. For the CDR3, the DNA is TGTGCTAGTGCCCTGGAGTCGGCTACGCAGTATTTT.

The chain links TRBV5-1 to TRBJ1-1, with 12 bases matching TRBD1. The V gene's germline CDR1 is SGHRS and CDR2 YFSETQ. There are 15 residues in the CDR3. J gave up 5 bases and V 4 bases, and 6 bases lay outside the gene matches. The CDR3 reads CASSPGDRGQTEAFF. The DNA for the CDR3 is TGCGCCAGCAGCCCGGGGGACAGGGGGCAAACTGAAGCTTTCTTT.

The chain links TRBV21-1 to TRBJ2-3. TRBV21-1 is a pseudogene. This CDR3 region has 14 residues. The CDR3 bases are TGTGCCAGCAGTCACGTACTGGCCCCAGATACGCAGTATTTT. This translates into CASSHVLAPDTQYF.

This clone has more than one count but fewer than ten. The rearrangement joins TRBV30 to TRBJ1-2, with 7 bases aligning to TRBD1. V was clipped by 1 base and J by 8 bases; unmatched bases: 13. The CDR3 has 15 residues. Germline V gene data show CDR1 as GTSNPN and CDR2 as SVGIG (reference sequence). The CDR3 DNA follows: TGTGCCTGGAGTGCCACCAGACAGGGCCTCGGGGGCTACACCTTC. Amino acid sequence: CAWSATRQGLGGYTF. Complete variable domain (other parts from reference TRBV30 and TRBJ1-2): SQTIHQWPATLVQPVGSPLSLECTVEGTSNPNLYWYRQAAGRGLQLLFYSVGIGQISSEVPQNLSASRPQDRQFILSSKKLLLSDSGFYLCAWSATRQGLGGYTFGSGTRLTVV.

In DNA form, the CDR3 reads TGCGCCAGCAGCATACAGGGGGCAGATACGCAGTATTTT. Translation: CASSIQGADTQYF. The chain uses TRBV5-1 and TRBJ2-3; 8 nucleotides line up with TRBD1. From germline, CDR1 is SGHRS and CDR2 YFSETQ. V lost 4 bases, J lost 4 bases, and 2 bases stayed unmatched. This CDR3 region has 13 residues.

In this sample, this clone turned up once. V is TRBV7-9 and J is TRBJ1-1; D not certain. V lost 5 bases and J lost 6, with 19 bases in between. The CDR3 is 15 amino acids. Germline CDR1 reads SEHNR; CDR2 reads FQNEAQ (reference sequence). CDR3 region: CASSVTTLTPAEAFF. DNA for the CDR3: TGTGCCAGCAGCGTTACGACTTTGACTCCGGCTGAAGCTTTCTTT.